This TCR beta chain was documented in a study of blood T cell repertoires in COVID-19. This CDR3 is 14 amino acids long. Trimming removed 5 bases from V and 2 bases from J; junction bases left unmatched: 3. Germline values: CDR1 LNHDA, CDR2 SQIVND (reference sequence). The method was immunoSEQ multiplex PCR; TCRdb's version includes in-frame clones alone and lacks a portion of them. The sample carries roughly 250,000 clones, 82% recorded once. On this clone itself: Other DNA sequences in this specimen translate into the identical CDR3.

Sample: peripheral blood. The sequence was collected from a woman in her sixties with active or convalescent COVID-19. The chain uses TRBV19 and TRBJ1-2; 9 bases are shared with TRBD1. The CDR3 nucleotides are TGTGCCAGTAGTTCGGGACAGGGAAACTATGGCTACACCTTC. Translated: CASSSGQGNYGYTF.